This T cell receptor beta chain was profiled in a study of Tregs in tolerant kidney transplant recipients. Recipients received nonmyeloablative bone marrow transplants from related graft donors, with transient mixed chimerism. Study outcomes and limitations: No direct test of biological reproducibility was done here.

Comment on this clone: Its antigen remains unidentified.

The CDR3 sequence is 12 residues long. The V end lost 0 bases, the J end lost 5 bases, and 5 bases lay between the germline ends. Germline V gene lookup returns CDR1 PRHDT and CDR2 FYEKMQ (reference sequence). Using immunoSEQ multiplex PCR, the repertoire was profiled, and TCRdb retains in-frame clones only, with some absent. The sample shows tens of thousands of clones, 80% to 95% of them seen only once. The sample here was CD4+ T cells from blood (PBMCs), taken 12 months after the transplant. The receptor comes from a human patient who received a combined kidney and bone marrow transplant. Some T cells may arise from the graft donor. This chain links TRBV13 with TRBJ2-7; D remains ambiguous. Written as DNA, the CDR3 is TGTGCCAGCAGCTTAGGGAGGAACGAGCAGTACTTC. This sequence encodes CASSLGRNEQYF. The full variable domain, rest sourced from reference TRBV13 and TRBJ2-7, is AAGVIQSPRHLIKEKRETATLKCYPIPRHDTVYWYQQGPGQDPQFLISFYEKMQSDKGSIPDRFSAQQFSDYHSELNMSSLELGDSALYFCASSLGRNEQYFGPGTRLTVT.